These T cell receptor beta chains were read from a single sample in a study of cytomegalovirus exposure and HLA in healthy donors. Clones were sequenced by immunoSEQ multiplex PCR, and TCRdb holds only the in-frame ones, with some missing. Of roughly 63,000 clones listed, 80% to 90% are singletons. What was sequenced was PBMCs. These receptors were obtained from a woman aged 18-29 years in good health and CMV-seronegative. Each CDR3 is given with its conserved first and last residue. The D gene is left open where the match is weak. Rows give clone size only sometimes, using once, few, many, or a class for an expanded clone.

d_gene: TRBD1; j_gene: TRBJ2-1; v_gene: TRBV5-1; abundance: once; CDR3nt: TGCGCCAGCAGCCCCCCCCGTGACAGGGGAGGAAATGAGCAGTTCTTC; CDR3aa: CASSPPRDRGGNEQFF
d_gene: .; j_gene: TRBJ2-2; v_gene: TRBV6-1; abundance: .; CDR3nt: TGTGCCAGCAATAAGGGGTCGAACACCGGGGAGCTGTTTTTT; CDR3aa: CASNKGSNTGELFF
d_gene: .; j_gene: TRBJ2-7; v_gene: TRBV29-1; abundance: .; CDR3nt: TGCAACGAGACACATACCTACGAGCAGTACTTC; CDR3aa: CNETHTYEQYF
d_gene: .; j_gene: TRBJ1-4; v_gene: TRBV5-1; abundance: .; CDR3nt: TGCGCCAGCAGCCTGGCAGGGGTCGAAAAACTGTTTTTT; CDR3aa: CASSLAGVEKLFF
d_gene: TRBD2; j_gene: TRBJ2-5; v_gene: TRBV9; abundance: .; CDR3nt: TGTGCCAGCAGCGTAGCACCGGGACTAGCGGGACAAGAGACCCAGTACTTC; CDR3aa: CASSVAPGLAGQETQYF
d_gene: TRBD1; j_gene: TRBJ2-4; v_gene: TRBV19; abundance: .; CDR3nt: TGTGCCACCGAGGACAGGGTATCCAAAAACATTCAGTACTTC; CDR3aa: CATEDRVSKNIQYF
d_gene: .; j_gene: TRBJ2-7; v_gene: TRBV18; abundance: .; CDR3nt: TGTGCCAGCTCACCAGGTCTCGGAGGTTCTGACTACGAGCAGTACTTC; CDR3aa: CASSPGLGGSDYEQYF
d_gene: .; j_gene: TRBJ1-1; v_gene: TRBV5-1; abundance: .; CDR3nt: TGCGCCAGCAGCACTAGGACGGAGAACACTGAAGCTTTCTTT; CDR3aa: CASSTRTENTEAFF
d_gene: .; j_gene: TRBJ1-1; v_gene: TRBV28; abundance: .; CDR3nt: TGTGCCAGCAGTACCTCGGACAAGAACACTGAAGCTTTCTTT; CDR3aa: CASSTSDKNTEAFF
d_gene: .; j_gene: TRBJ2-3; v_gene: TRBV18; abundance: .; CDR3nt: TGTGCCAGCTCACCCTTCAAAACAGAAGCCACAGATACGCAGTATTTT; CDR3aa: CASSPFKTEATDTQYF
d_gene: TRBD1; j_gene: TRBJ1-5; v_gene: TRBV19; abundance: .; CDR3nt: TGTGCCAGTAACCGTGGGACAGGGGAATATAGCAATCAGCCCCAGCATTTT; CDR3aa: CASNRGTGEYSNQPQHF
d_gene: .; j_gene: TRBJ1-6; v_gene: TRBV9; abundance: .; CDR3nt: TGTGCCAGCAGCGTAGGACGAGGGGGTATCCCCTATAATTCACCCCTCCACTTT; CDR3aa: CASSVGRGGIPYNSPLHF
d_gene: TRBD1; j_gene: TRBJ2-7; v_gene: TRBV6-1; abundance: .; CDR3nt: TGTGCCAGCAGTGAAGCCGGGACAGGGGCCTCCTACGAGCAGTACTTC; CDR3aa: CASSEAGTGASYEQYF
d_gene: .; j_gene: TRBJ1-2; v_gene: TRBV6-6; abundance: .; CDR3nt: TGTGCCGGTCGCAAGGGTGAAAAGGGGGATGGCTACACCTTC; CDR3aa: CAGRKGEKGDGYTF
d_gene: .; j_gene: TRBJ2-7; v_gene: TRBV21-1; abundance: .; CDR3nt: TGTGCCAGCAGCAAAGCTGGGACAGGGTTAGACGAGCAGTACTTC; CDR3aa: CASSKAGTGLDEQYF
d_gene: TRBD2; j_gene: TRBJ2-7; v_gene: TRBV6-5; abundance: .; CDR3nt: TGTGCCAGCAGTTCCTCGACTAGCGGCTACGAGCAGTACTTC; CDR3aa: CASSSSTSGYEQYF
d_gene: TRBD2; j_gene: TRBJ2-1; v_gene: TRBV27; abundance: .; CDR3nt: TGTGCCAGCAGTTTAGGTGGAGTTCTAGCGGGCCTGGCGTACAATGAGCAGTTCTTC; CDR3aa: CASSLGGVLAGLAYNEQFF
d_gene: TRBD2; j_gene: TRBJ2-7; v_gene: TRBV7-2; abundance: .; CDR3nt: TGTGCCAGCAGCACCTCAGGCCCCGCGGGGGGGCCCCACGAGCAGTACTTC; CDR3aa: CASSTSGPAGGPHEQYF
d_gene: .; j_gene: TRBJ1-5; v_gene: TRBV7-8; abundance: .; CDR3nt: TGTGCCAGCAGCGCGGGCCGAAATCAGCCCCAGCATTTT; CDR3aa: CASSAGRNQPQHF
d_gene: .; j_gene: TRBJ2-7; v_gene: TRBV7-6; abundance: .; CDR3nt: TGTGCCAGCAGCTTACACGGGGAAAAAGGTTACGAGCAGTACTTC; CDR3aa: CASSLHGEKGYEQYF
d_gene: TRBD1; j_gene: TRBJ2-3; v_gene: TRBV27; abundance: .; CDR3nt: TGTGCCAGCAGGCAGCGAGGGGGCGCGGGTCCAGATACGCAGTATTTT; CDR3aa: CASRQRGGAGPDTQYF
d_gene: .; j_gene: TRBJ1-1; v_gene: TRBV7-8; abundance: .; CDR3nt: TGTGCCAGCAGCTCCTCCAGGGGCGACACTGAAGCTTTCTTT; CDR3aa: CASSSSRGDTEAFF
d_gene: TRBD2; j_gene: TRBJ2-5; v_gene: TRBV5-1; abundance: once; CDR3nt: TGCGCCAGCAGCTACGGAAGTCCCCCTAGCGGGAGTTACTTGGAGACCCAGTACTTC; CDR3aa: CASSYGSPPSGSYLETQYF
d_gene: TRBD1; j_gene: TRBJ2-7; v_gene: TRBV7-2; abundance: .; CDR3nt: TGTGCCAGCAGCCCTGACAGGGTACGGGAGCAGTACTTC; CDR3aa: CASSPDRVREQYF
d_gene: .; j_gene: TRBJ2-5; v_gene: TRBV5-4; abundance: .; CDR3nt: TGTGCCAGCAGCCAGGGCGGACAGACACAAGAGACCCAGTACTTC; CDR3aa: CASSQGGQTQETQYF
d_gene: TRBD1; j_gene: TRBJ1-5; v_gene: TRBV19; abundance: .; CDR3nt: TGTGCCAGTAGTATGTGGACAGGGCGACGGCAGCCCCAGCATTTT; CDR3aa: CASSMWTGRRQPQHF